These 8 T cell receptor beta chains originate from one sample sequenced in a study of T cell repertoires in cytomegalovirus infection. Their specific antigens are unknown. TCRdb re-called the reads with MiXCR, one entry per CDR3 protein. The sample records 20,000 or so distinct CDR3 sequences, 22% being singletons. Source: CD8+ T cells from cultured PBMCs, taken from culture after CMV antigen stimulation. All receptors come from a human donor in good health (CMV status not recorded). Some clones in this sample may be carry-over from other donors' samples.

The chain has TRBV10-3 and TRBJ1-2; D possibly corresponds to TRBD1 (5 bases). V lost 10 bases to trimming and J lost 3 bases, with 21 bases between them. The CDR3 is made up of 15 amino acids. Germline CDR1 ENHRY, CDR2 SYGVKD. CDR3 loop: CATKSGTDGHYGYTF. In DNA, the CDR3 is TGTGCCACAAAAAGCGGGACGGACGGCCACTATGGCTACACCTTC.

This clonotype was observed at least ten times. The CDR3 DNA follows: TGTGCCAGCAGCTTAGCGCGGCCGGAGACCCAGTACTTC. Its translation is CASSLARPETQYF. V gene TRBV7-8 combines with J gene TRBJ2-5; unclear D gene. CDR1 is SGHVS, CDR2 FQNEAQ, per germline. V shed 0 bases and J shed 5 bases, with 7 bases lying between them. This CDR3 has 13 amino acids.

This chain uses TRBV5-4 with TRBJ2-3; D is undetermined. The germline CDR1 and CDR2 sequences are SGHNT and YYREEE (reference sequence). This CDR3 has 14 amino acids. Trimming took 6 bases from V and 3 from J, leaving 14 bases between them. The chain's CDR3 is CASTSVVGTDTQYF. In nucleotides, the CDR3 is TGTGCCAGCACCTCGGTGGTGGGGACAGATACGCAGTATTTT.

The chain links TRBV4-1 to TRBJ1-1; 7 nucleotides line up with TRBD1. Germline CDR1 MGHRA, CDR2 YSYEKL. The CDR3 is made up of 16 amino acids. The junction had 9 bases not matched to a gene; V was cut back by 0 bases and J by 5 bases. The CDR3 is CASSQDGDSSRTEAFF. CDR3 nucleotides: TGCGCCAGCAGCCAAGATGGGGACAGCAGCCGGACTGAAGCTTTCTTT.

This clonotype was recorded a few times. The V gene is TRBV5-1, the J gene TRBJ2-7; TRBD1 aligns across 9 bases. Germline trimming cut 0 bases from V and 2 bases from J; bases unmatched to any gene: 6. In germline, CDR1 is SGHRS, CDR2 YFSETQ. CDR3 length: 16 amino acids. The CDR3 DNA reads as TGCGCCAGCAGCTTGGTTGGGGGACAGGGCACCTACGAGCAGTACTTC. This gives the protein CASSLVGGQGTYEQYF.

This clonotype was recorded a few times. The chain joins TRBV9 to TRBJ2-2; the D call may be TRBD1 or TRBD2 (6 bases each). Germline V CDR1 and CDR2: SGDLS, YYNGEE. The CDR3 contains 16 residues. V lost 2 bases and J lost 3, with 14 bases in between. DNA of the CDR3: TGTGCCAGCAGCGTGAACAGGGACTGGGACACCGGGGAGCTGTTTTTT. The encoded protein is CASSVNRDWDTGELFF. Drawing the rest from reference TRBV9 and TRBJ2-2, the complete variable domain is DSGVTQTPKHLITATGQRVTLRCSPRSGDLSVYWYQQSLDQGLQFLIQYYNGEERAKGNILERFSAQQFPDLHSELNLSSLELGDSALYFCASSVNRDWDTGELFFGEGSRLTVL.

The rearrangement uses TRBV14 and TRBJ2-5; no clear D. The germline gives CDR1 SGHDN, CDR2 FVKESK. V was pared by 5 bases and J by 2 bases, with 12 bases between. This CDR3 has 14 amino acids. CDR3 coding DNA: TGTGCCAGCAGCGATTTGTGGCGACAAGAGACCCAGTACTTC. Its translation: CASSDLWRQETQYF.

This clonotype was observed a few times. The V and J genes are TRBV10-3 and TRBJ2-1; TRBD1 aligns across 9 bases. J gave up 6 bases and V 5 bases, and 11 bases lay outside the gene matches. Germline assignment: CDR1 ENHRY and CDR2 SYGVKD. This CDR3 contains 16 residues. The CDR3 here is CAISSWDRVGVNEQFF. In DNA form, the CDR3 reads TGTGCCATCAGTTCGTGGGACAGGGTAGGAGTCAATGAGCAGTTCTTC.